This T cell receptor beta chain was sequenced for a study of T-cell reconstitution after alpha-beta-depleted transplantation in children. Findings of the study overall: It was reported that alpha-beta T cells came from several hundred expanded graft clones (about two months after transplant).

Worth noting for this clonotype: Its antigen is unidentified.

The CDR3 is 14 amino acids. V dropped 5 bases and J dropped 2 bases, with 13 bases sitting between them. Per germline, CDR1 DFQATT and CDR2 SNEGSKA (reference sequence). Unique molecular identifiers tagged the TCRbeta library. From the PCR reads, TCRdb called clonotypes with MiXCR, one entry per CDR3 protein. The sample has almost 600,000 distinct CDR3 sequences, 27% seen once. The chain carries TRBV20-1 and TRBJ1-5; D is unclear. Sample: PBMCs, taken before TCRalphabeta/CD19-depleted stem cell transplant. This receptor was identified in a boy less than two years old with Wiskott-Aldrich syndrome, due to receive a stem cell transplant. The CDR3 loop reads CSAPVNLGNQPQHF. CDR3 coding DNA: TGCAGTGCTCCTGTGAACCTGGGCAATCAGCCCCAGCATTTT.